The 10 T cell receptor beta chains presented below share a single source sample, sequenced in a study of T-cell reconstitution after alpha-beta-depleted transplantation in children. During its preparation, the TCRbeta library received unique molecular identifiers. TCRdb processed the PCR reads anew with MiXCR; each CDR3 protein has one entry. Here the sample spans some 520,000 distinct CDR3 sequences, 30% to 35% being singletons. The source material was PBMCs from the stem cell graft donor, sampled from the stem cell graft. The receptors were gathered from a human donor who donated a stem cell graft to a child with aplastic anemia.

The V and J genes are TRBV15 and TRBJ1-2; tentatively, D is TRBD1 (6 bases). This CDR3 has 13 amino acids. CDR1 and CDR2 from the germline V gene are LNHNV and YYDKDF (reference sequence). Trimming stripped 3 bases from V and 8 bases from J, with 13 bases between. The CDR3 sequence: CATSSYQGGGYTF. The DNA for the CDR3 is TGTGCCACCAGCAGCTACCAAGGGGGGGGCTACACCTTC. The full variable domain, completed using reference TRBV15 and TRBJ1-2, is DAMVIQNPRYQVTQFGKPVTLSCSQTLNHNVMYWYQQKSSQAPKLLFHYYDKDFNNEADTPDNFQSRRPNTSFCFLDIRSPGLGDTAMYLCATSSYQGGGYTFGSGTRLTVV.

This chain joins TRBV24-1 and TRBJ2-5; either TRBD1 or TRBD2 may fit D (6 bases each). Looked up from germline, CDR1 is KGHDR and CDR2 is SFDVKD. Deletions cut 3 bases from V and 5 bases from J, with 18 bases between. The CDR3 loop spans 16 amino acids. CDR3 residues: CATSDPRDIPKETQYF. The CDR3 coding sequence is TGTGCCACCAGTGATCCGCGGGACATACCCAAGGAGACCCAGTACTTC.

The chain combines TRBV7-2 with TRBJ2-3; TRBD1 matches at 8 bases. Per the germline V gene, CDR1 is SGHTA and CDR2 is FQGNSA. Trimming at V came to 6 bases and at J to 2 bases, leaving 10 bases not matched to a gene. The CDR3 spans 16 residues. The CDR3 here is CASRTQDRVYTDTQYF. The CDR3 coding sequence is TGTGCCAGCAGGACACAGGACAGGGTGTACACAGATACGCAGTATTTT.

V and J are TRBV14 and TRBJ2-2, with TRBD1 identical over 7 bases. CDR3 size: 18 residues. With V trimmed by 0 bases and J by 0 bases, 7 bases remained unmatched. Germline V gene sequence: CDR1 SGHDN, CDR2 FVKESK. CDR3 coding DNA: TGTGCCAGCAGCCAAGATCTTGGGCAGGGGGCGAACACCGGGGAGCTGTTTTTT. Its translation is CASSQDLGQGANTGELFF.

The genes are TRBV9 and TRBJ2-2; D is possibly TRBD2 (6 bases). This CDR3 has 15 amino acids. Germline loops: CDR1 SGDLS, CDR2 YYNGEE. The V end lost 4 bases, the J end lost 5 bases, and 15 bases lay between the germline ends. The CDR3 reads CASSSRGRSTGELFF. The CDR3 bases are TGTGCCAGCAGCTCCCGGGGGAGATCTACCGGGGAGCTGTTTTTT.

This clonotype appeared a few times. V gene TRBV7-2 combines with J gene TRBJ1-6; 9 nucleotides line up with TRBD1. The CDR3 is made up of 17 amino acids. Germline V gene lookup returns CDR1 SGHTA and CDR2 FQGNSA. V lost 4 bases, J lost 7 bases, and 11 bases stayed unmatched. DNA for the CDR3: TGTGCCAGCAGCTCGAGAGCCGGGACAGGGCAAAATTCACCCCTCCACTTT. Translation gives CASSSRAGTGQNSPLHF.

This clonotype turned up a few times. The rearrangement joins TRBV7-9 to TRBJ2-7, with TRBD2 matching over 11 bases. The CDR3 runs to 14 residues. V gave up 1 base and J gave up 5 bases; unmatched junction bases: 1. CDR1 and CDR2 from the germline V gene are SEHNR and FQNEAQ (reference sequence). CDR3 nucleotides: TGTGCCAGCAGCTTAGAACTAGCGGGAGACGAGCAGTACGTC. Translating gives CASSLELAGDEQYV.

This clonotype was counted only a few times. This chain links TRBV20-1 with TRBJ2-1, with 9 bases identical to TRBD2. CDR1 is DFQATT and CDR2 is SNEGSKA in the germline V gene (reference sequence). V dropped 2 bases and J dropped 2; count of bases not matched to a gene: 4. This CDR3 contains 15 residues. The CDR3 sequence is CSARIAGVPYNEQFF. In nucleotides, the CDR3 is TGCAGTGCTAGAATAGCGGGAGTACCCTACAATGAGCAGTTCTTC.

In DNA form, the CDR3 reads TGTGCCATCAGGGGACAGTCATCTGGAAACACCATATATTTT. The encoded protein is CAIRGQSSGNTIYF. This chain uses TRBV10-3 with TRBJ1-3, with TRBD1 matching over 7 bases. Germline V gives CDR1 ENHRY, CDR2 SYGVKD. The length of the CDR3 is 14 residues. V gave up 6 bases and J gave up 1 base; unmatched junction bases: 3.

This clonotype turned up a few times. The chain has TRBV20-1 and TRBJ2-1, with 14 bases that match TRBD2. The germline CDR1 and CDR2 sequences are DFQATT and SNEGSKA (reference sequence). The CDR3 loop spans 17 amino acids. J lost 3 bases, V lost 5 bases, and 9 bases had no gene match. The CDR3 is CSAGRGLAGGLYNEQFF. The CDR3 DNA follows: TGCAGTGCTGGCCGCGGACTAGCGGGAGGACTCTACAATGAGCAGTTCTTC.